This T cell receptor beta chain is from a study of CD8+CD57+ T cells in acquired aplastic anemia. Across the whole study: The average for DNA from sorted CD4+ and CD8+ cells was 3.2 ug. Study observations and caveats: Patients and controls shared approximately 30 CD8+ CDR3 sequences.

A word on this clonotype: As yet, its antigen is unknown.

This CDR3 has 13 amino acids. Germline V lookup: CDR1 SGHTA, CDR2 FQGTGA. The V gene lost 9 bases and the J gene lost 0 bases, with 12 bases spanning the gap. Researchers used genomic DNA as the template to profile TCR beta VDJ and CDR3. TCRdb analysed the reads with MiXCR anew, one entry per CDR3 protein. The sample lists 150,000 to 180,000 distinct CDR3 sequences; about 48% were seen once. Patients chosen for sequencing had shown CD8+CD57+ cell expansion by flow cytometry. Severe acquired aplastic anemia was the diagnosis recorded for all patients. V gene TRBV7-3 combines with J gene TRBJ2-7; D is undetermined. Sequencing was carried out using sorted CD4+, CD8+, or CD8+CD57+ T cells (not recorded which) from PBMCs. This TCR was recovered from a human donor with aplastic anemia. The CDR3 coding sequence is TGTGCCAGTAGTATCTACGGCTCCTACGAGCAGTACTTC. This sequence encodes CASSIYGSYEQYF.